The 17 T cell receptor beta chains reported below all come from one sample, sequenced in a study of immunodeficiency (dated by TCRdb to about 2019). Library creation used the immunoSEQ multiplex PCR assay. TCRdb carries this immuneACCESS record with in-frame sequences only. Its versions omit some clonotypes, under half of them owing to an unresolved V gene in the studies checked, with the rest unexplained. The sample yields 3,400 or so clones; around 89% were counted once. The ten biggest clones cover more than 10% of the sample. Input material: CD8+ T cells from blood. These receptors were obtained from a human donor in good health.

This clone has a single count. V and J are TRBV6-5 and TRBJ2-5; D is undetermined. Trimming stripped 7 bases from V and 4 bases from J, with 10 bases between. Germline V gene data show CDR1 as MNHEY and CDR2 as SVGAGI. The CDR3 has 12 amino acids. This CDR3 reads CASKGLGETQYF. CDR3 DNA sequence: TGTGCCAGCAAAGGCCTGGGAGAGACCCAGTACTTC.

The CDR3 loop is CASSYNPQGGEQYF. DNA for the CDR3: TGTGCCAGCAGTTATAACCCGCAGGGAGGCGAGCAGTACTTC. V is TRBV6-5 and J is TRBJ2-7, with D tentatively TRBD2 (6 bases). CDR1 is MNHEY and CDR2 is SVGAGI in the germline V gene. The CDR3 is 14 residues long. Trimming shortened V by 3 bases and J by 6 bases, and 15 bases separated the two germline ends.

This chain joins TRBV6-2 or TRBV6-3 and TRBJ1-5; no reliable D call. The germline CDR1 and CDR2 sequences are MNHEY and SVGEGT. With 5 bases removed from V and 4 bases from J, the gap between germline ends came to 24 bases. The CDR3 has 18 residues. CDR3: CASSGTRGRPFLNQPQHF. The DNA of the CDR3 is TGTGCCAGCAGTGGTACTAGAGGGAGGCCGTTCTTAAATCAGCCCCAGCATTTT.

The chain employs TRBV4-2 and TRBJ2-7; 8 bases match TRBD1. CDR1 is LGHNA and CDR2 is YNFKEQ in the germline V gene. This CDR3 region has 16 residues. After removal of 4 bases from V and 6 bases from J, the junction contained 14 bases not matched to a gene. CDR3 coding DNA: TGTGCCAGCAGCCCAGAGTACCCGACAGGGGCCGGCGAGCAGTACTTC. This codes for CASSPEYPTGAGEQYF.

The chain combines TRBV2 with TRBJ2-7; D is unresolved. Germline lookup yields CDR1 SNHLY and CDR2 FYNNEI. The ends were cut back, 8 bases at V and 2 bases at J, with 13 bases in the middle. This CDR3 comprises 13 residues. CDR3 DNA: TGTGCCAGCGGGTCGACCACACCCTACGAGCAGTACTTC. This gives the protein CASGSTTPYEQYF. The full variable domain, rest sourced from reference TRBV2 and TRBJ2-7, is EPEVTQTPSHQVTQMGQEVILRCVPISNHLYFYWYRQILGQKVEFLVSFYNNEISEKSEIFDDQFSVERPDGSNFTLKIRSTKLEDSAMYFCASGSTTPYEQYFGPGTRLTVT.

V and J are TRBV15 and TRBJ2-7, with D possibly matching TRBD2 (5 bases). The germline gives CDR1 LNHNV, CDR2 YYDKDF (reference sequence). V gave up 3 bases and J gave up 3 bases, with 9 bases separating them. The CDR3 has 13 residues. In nucleotides, the CDR3 is TGTGCCACCAGCAGGGACGGAGGCTACGAGCAGTACTTC. Translated: CATSRDGGYEQYF. Based on the CDR3 plus reference TRBV15 and TRBJ2-7, the full variable domain is DAMVIQNPRYQVTQFGKPVTLSCSQTLNHNVMYWYQQKSSQAPKLLFHYYDKDFNNEADTPDNFQSRRPNTSFCFLDIRSPGLGDTAMYLCATSRDGGYEQYFGPGTRLTVT.

This clone appeared once. The gene calls are TRBV7-9 and TRBJ2-1; 11 nucleotides agree with TRBD2. With V trimmed by 6 bases and J by 3 bases, 10 bases remained unmatched. Germline loops: CDR1 SEHNR, CDR2 FQNEAQ (reference sequence). This CDR3 has 17 residues. The DNA for the CDR3 is TGTGCCAGCAGACGACCTCCGGGACTAGCGGACTACAATGAGCAGTTCTTC. As protein: CASRRPPGLADYNEQFF. Supplemented by reference TRBV7-9 and TRBJ2-1, the full variable domain reads DTGVSQNPRHKITKRGQNVTFRCDPISEHNRLYWYRQTLGQGPEFLTYFQNEAQLEKSRLLSDRFSAERPKGSFSTLEIQRTEQGDSAMYLCASRRPPGLADYNEQFFGPGTRLTVL.

The chain recombines TRBV7-8 with TRBJ2-3; tentative D call: TRBD2 (6 bases). Trimming removed 5 bases at V and 4 bases at J, with 16 bases between. Per the germline V gene, CDR1 is SGHVS and CDR2 is FQNEAQ. The CDR3 is 15 amino acids. The CDR3 bases are TGTGCCAGCAGCCGATCCTGGGGGGAGGCAGATACGCAGTATTTT. Its protein is CASSRSWGEADTQYF. The full variable domain, rest sourced from reference TRBV7-8 and TRBJ2-3, is GAGVSQSPRYKVAKRGQDVALRCDPISGHVSLFWYQQALGQGPEFLTYFQNEAQLDKSGLPSDRFFAERPEGSVSTLKIQRTQQEDSAVYLCASSRSWGEADTQYFGPGTRLTVL.

The chain couples TRBV2 to TRBJ1-3; 8 bases match TRBD1. Trimming cost V 4 bases and J 4 bases; bases outside gene matches: 0. The V gene's germline CDR1 is SNHLY and CDR2 FYNNEI. The CDR3 is 13 amino acids. In DNA form, the CDR3 reads TGTGCCAGCAGTGGACAGGGGGGAAACACCATATATTTT. Translated, it gives CASSGQGGNTIYF.

The chain couples TRBV3-1 (or the pseudogene TRBV3-2) to TRBJ2-3, with 10 bases lining up with TRBD2. Germline CDR1 is LGHDT and CDR2 is YNNKEL (reference sequence). This CDR3 comprises 17 residues. V lost 4 bases, J lost 2 bases, and 9 bases stayed unmatched. In nucleotides, the CDR3 is TGTGCCAGCAGCCGAGATACCGGGACTAGCGTCACAGATACGCAGTATTTT. Translating gives CASSRDTGTSVTDTQYF.

The CDR3 nucleotides are TGTGCCAGCAGTTTTGTTGGGGGGGTCAATGAGCAGTTCTTC. It translates to CASSFVGGVNEQFF. This chain connects TRBV27 to TRBJ2-1; TRBD2 aligns across 7 bases. The V gene's germline CDR1 is MNHEY and CDR2 SMNVEV (reference sequence). The CDR3 loop spans 14 amino acids. V lost 3 bases to trimming and J lost 6 bases; unmatched junction nucleotides: 5.

The rearrangement uses TRBV3-1 (or the pseudogene TRBV3-2) and TRBJ2-5; D unresolved. Germline CDR1 is LGHDT and CDR2 is YNNKEL (reference sequence). Trimming removed 1 base from V and 3 bases from J, with 9 bases in between. This CDR3 comprises 14 residues. The CDR3 loop is CASSQVDREETQYF. The CDR3, as DNA: TGTGCCAGCAGCCAAGTGGACCGGGAAGAGACCCAGTACTTC.

The genes are TRBV2 and TRBJ1-2; D uncertain. V lost 3 bases, J lost 8 bases, and 7 bases lay in between. The CDR3 totals 11 residues. The V gene's germline CDR1 is SNHLY and CDR2 FYNNEI. This CDR3 is CASSEPGGYTF. CDR3 DNA sequence: TGTGCCAGCAGTGAGCCGGGAGGCTACACCTTC.

This rearrangement joins TRBV5-1 to TRBJ2-2; 10 bases map to TRBD2. V lost 4 bases, J lost 12 bases, and 6 bases stayed unmatched. The CDR3 length is 13 residues. Germline values: CDR1 SGHRS, CDR2 YFSETQ. CDR3 sequence (DNA): TGCGCCAGCAGCAGGACTAGCGGTATGCAGCTGTTTTTT. It specifies CASSRTSGMQLFF.

The chain combines TRBV5-8 with TRBJ2-7; D might be TRBD1 (7 bases). The CDR3 has 14 amino acids. V was trimmed by 4 bases and J by 3 bases, leaving 14 bases between them. CDR1 and CDR2 from the germline V gene are SGHTS and YDEGEE. The CDR3 DNA reads TGTGCCAGCAGCCGGCGGGACAGAAACTACGAGCAGTACTTC. Its protein product is CASSRRDRNYEQYF. The full variable domain, completed using reference TRBV5-8 and TRBJ2-7, is EAGVTQSPTHLIKTRGQQATLRCSPISGHTSVYWYQQALGLGLQFLLWYDEGEERNRGNFPPRFSGRQFPNYSSELNVNALELEDSALYLCASSRRDRNYEQYFGPGTRLTVT.

In this sample, this clone turned up once. The rearrangement joins TRBV19 to TRBJ2-3; D possibly matches TRBD1 or TRBD2 (6 bases each). CDR3 length equals 14 residues. Per the germline V gene, CDR1 is LNHDA and CDR2 is SQIVND (reference sequence). The V and J ends lost 6 bases and 2 bases respectively, with 12 bases between them. Here the CDR3 DNA reads TGTGCCAGTAGGGGGGCGGGGTACACAGATACGCAGTATTTT. Its translation is CASRGAGYTDTQYF.

The CDR3 nucleotides read TGTGCCAGCAGCGTAGGACTAGCGGGCCACTACGAGCAGTACTTC. It yields the protein CASSVGLAGHYEQYF. The chain links TRBV9 to TRBJ2-7, with 10 bases lining up with TRBD2. The CDR3 runs 15 residues. Germline loops: CDR1 SGDLS, CDR2 YYNGEE. V was clipped by 0 bases and J by 3 bases; unmatched bases: 3.